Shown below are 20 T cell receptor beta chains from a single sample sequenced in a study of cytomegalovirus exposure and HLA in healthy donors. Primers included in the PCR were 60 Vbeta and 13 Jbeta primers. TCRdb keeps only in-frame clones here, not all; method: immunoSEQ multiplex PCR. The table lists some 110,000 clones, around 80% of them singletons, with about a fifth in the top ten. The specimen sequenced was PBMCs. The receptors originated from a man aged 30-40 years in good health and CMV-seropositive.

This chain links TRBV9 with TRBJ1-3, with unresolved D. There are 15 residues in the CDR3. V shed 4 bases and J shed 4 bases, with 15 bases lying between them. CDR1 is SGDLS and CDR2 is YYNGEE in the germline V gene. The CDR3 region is CASSPYDLRGNTIYF. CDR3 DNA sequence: TGTGCCAGCAGCCCCTATGACTTGCGGGGAAACACCATATATTTT.

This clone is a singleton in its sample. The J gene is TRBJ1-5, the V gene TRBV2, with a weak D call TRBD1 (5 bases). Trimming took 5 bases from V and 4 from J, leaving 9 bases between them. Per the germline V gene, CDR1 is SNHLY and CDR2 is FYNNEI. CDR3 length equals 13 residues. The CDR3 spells CASSKGLNQPQHF. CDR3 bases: TGTGCCAGCAGTAAGGGACTAAATCAGCCCCAGCATTTT.

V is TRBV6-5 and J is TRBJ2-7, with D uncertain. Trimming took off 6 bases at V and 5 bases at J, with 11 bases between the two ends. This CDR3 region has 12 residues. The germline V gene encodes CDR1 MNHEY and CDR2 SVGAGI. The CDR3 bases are TGTGCCAGCAGGAGGTTAGCCCACGAGCAGTACGTC. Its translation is CASRRLAHEQYV.

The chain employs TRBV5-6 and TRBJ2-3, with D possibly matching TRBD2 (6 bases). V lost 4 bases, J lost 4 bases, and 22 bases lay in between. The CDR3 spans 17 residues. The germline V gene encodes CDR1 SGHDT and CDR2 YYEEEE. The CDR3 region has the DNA TGTGCCAGCAGCGAGGGAGCGGGCTACTCCACGTCAGATACGCAGTATTTT. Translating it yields CASSEGAGYSTSDTQYF.

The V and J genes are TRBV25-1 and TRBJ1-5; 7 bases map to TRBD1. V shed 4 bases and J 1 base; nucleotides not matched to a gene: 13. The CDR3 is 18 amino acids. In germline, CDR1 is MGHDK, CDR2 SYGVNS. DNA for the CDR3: TGTGCCAGCAGTGCCCTCCCGGACAGGACTGAAAGCAATCAGCCCCAGCATTTT. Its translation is CASSALPDRTESNQPQHF.

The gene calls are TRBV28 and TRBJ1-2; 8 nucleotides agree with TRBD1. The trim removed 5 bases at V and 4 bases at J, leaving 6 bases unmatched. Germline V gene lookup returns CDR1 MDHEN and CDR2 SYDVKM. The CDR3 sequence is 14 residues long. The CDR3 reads CASSTLDRGYGYTF. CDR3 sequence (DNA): TGTGCCAGCAGTACCCTAGACAGGGGCTATGGCTACACCTTC.

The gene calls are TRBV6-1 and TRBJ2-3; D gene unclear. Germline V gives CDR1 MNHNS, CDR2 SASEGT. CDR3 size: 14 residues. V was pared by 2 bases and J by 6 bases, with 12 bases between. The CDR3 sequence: CASSEQPAEDTQYF. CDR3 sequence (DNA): TGTGCCAGCAGTGAACAACCGGCGGAGGATACGCAGTATTTT.

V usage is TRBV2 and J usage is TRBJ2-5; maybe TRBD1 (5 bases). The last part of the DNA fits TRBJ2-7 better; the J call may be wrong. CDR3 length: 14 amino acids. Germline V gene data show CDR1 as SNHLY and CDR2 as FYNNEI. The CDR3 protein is CASSEQGSLYEQYF. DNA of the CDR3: TGTGCCAGCAGTGAACAGGGTTCCCTCTACGAGCAGTACTTC.

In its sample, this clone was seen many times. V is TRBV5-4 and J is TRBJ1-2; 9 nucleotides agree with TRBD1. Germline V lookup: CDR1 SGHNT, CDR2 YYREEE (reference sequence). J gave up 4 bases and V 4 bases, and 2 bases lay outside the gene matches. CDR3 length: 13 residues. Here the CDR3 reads CASSQTGGYGYTF. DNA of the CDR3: TGTGCCAGCAGCCAGACAGGGGGCTATGGCTACACCTTC.

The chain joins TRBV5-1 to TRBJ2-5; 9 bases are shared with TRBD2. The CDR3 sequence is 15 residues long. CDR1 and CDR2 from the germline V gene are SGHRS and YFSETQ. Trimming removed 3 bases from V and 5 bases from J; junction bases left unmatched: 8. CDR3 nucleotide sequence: TGCGCCAGCAGCTCGGGCGGGGGGGTCGGGGAGACCCAGTACTTC. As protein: CASSSGGGVGETQYF. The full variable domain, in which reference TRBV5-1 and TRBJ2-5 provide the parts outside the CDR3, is KAGVTQTPRYLIKTRGQQVTLSCSPISGHRSVSWYQQTPGQGLQFLFEYFSETQRNKGNFPGRFSGRQFSNSRSEMNVSTLELGDSALYLCASSSGGGVGETQYFGPGTRLLVL.

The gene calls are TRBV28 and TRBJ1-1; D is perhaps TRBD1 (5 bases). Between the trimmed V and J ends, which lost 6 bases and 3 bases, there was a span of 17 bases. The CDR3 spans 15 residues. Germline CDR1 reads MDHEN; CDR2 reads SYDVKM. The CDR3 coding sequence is TGTGCCAGCAGGTTGACAGCCGGATACCACACTGAAGCTTTCTTT. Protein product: CASRLTAGYHTEAFF.

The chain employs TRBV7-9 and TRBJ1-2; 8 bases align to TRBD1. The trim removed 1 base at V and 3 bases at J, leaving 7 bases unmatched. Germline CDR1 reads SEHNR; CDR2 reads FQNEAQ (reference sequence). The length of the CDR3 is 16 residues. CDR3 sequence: CASSLVPSDRDYGYTF. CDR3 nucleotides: TGTGCCAGCAGCTTAGTACCATCGGACAGGGACTATGGCTACACCTTC.

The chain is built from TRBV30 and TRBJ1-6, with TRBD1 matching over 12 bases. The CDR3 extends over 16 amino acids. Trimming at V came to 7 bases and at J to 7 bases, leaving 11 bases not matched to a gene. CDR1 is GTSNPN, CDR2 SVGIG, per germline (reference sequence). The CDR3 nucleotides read TGTGCCTACTACCGGGACAGGGGGCAGGGGAATTCACCCCTCCACTTT. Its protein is CAYYRDRGQGNSPLHF.

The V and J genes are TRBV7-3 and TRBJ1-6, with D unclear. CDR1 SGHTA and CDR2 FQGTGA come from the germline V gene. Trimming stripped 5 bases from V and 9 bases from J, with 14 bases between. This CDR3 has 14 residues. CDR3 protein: CASSLLAAASPLHF. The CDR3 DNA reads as TGTGCCAGCAGCCTCCTAGCGGCAGCTTCACCCCTCCACTTT. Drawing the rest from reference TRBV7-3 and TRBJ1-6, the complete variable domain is GAGVSQTPSNKVTEKGKYVELRCDPISGHTALYWYRQSLGQGPEFLIYFQGTGAADDSGLPNDRFFAVRPEGSVSTLKIQRTERGDSAVYLCASSLLAAASPLHFGNGTRLTVT.

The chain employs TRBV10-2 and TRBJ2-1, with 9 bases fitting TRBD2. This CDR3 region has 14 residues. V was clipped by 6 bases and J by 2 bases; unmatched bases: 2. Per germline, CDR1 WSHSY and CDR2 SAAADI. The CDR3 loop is CASRAGGPYNEQFF. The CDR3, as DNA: TGCGCCAGCAGGGCGGGGGGGCCCTACAATGAGCAGTTCTTC.

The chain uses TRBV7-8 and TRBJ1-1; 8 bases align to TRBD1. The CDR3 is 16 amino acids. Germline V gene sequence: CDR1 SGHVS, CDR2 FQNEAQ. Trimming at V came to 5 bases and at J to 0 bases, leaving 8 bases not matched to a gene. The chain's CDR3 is CASSPIMGQVNTEAFF. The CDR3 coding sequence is TGTGCCAGCAGCCCGATAATGGGACAGGTGAACACTGAAGCTTTCTTT. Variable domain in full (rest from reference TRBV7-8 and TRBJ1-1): GAGVSQSPRYKVAKRGQDVALRCDPISGHVSLFWYQQALGQGPEFLTYFQNEAQLDKSGLPSDRFFAERPEGSVSTLKIQRTQQEDSAVYLCASSPIMGQVNTEAFFGQGTRLTVV.

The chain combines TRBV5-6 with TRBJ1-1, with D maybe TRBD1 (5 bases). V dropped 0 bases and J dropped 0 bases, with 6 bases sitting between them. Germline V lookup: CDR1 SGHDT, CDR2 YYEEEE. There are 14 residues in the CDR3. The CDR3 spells CASSLVGVNTEAFF. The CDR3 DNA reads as TGTGCCAGCAGCTTGGTAGGGGTGAACACTGAAGCTTTCTTT.

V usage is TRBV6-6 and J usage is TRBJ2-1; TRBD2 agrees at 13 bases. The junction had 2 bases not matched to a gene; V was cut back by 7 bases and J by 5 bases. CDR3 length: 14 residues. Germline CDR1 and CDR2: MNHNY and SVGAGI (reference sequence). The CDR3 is CASIGLAGDNEQFF. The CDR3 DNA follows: TGTGCCAGCATCGGACTAGCGGGGGACAATGAGCAGTTCTTC.

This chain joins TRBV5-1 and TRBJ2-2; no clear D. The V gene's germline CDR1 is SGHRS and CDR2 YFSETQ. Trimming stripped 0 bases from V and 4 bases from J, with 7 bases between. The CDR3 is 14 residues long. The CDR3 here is CASSLVLPTGELFF. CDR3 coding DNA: TGCGCCAGCAGCTTGGTACTGCCCACCGGGGAGCTGTTTTTT.

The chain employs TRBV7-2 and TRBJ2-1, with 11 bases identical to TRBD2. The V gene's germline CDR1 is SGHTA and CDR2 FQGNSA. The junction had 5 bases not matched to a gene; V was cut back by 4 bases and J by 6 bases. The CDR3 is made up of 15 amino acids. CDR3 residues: CASSYLAGGPNEQFF. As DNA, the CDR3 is TGTGCCAGCAGCTACTTAGCGGGGGGGCCCAATGAGCAGTTCTTC.